This passage covers 20 T cell receptor beta chains from one sample sequenced in a study of cytomegalovirus exposure and HLA in healthy donors. PCR used 60 Vbeta primers and 13 Jbeta primers. Clones were sequenced by immunoSEQ multiplex PCR, and TCRdb holds only the in-frame ones, with some missing. This sample has about 160,000 clones; about 77% occur once, and the top ten carry roughly 1.3%. Sequencing input: PBMCs. These receptor sequences come from a man aged 25-45 years in good health and CMV-seronegative.

The V gene is TRBV5-6, the J gene TRBJ2-4; D not resolved. From germline, CDR1 is SGHDT and CDR2 YYEEEE. The CDR3 covers 14 residues. Trimming removed 4 bases at V and 9 bases at J, with 17 bases between. The CDR3 region is CASSKGPSPGIQYF. The CDR3 nucleotides read TGTGCCAGCAGCAAAGGTCCCAGTCCGGGCATTCAGTACTTC.

The rearrangement joins TRBV7-2 to TRBJ2-7; tentative D call: TRBD2 (5 bases). The CDR3 runs to 12 residues. Germline V gives CDR1 SGHTA, CDR2 FQGNSA. The V end lost 4 bases, the J end lost 4 bases, and 8 bases lay between the germline ends. The CDR3 nucleotides are TGTGCCAGCAGCTCGGGGATTTACGAGCAGTACTTC. Protein: CASSSGIYEQYF.

This chain joins TRBV30 and TRBJ1-6; D not certain. Trimming cost V 1 base and J 10 bases, with 11 bases left between them. Germline V lookup: CDR1 GTSNPN, CDR2 SVGIG (reference sequence). CDR3 length equals 13 residues. The CDR3 sequence is CAWSALTRSPLHF. CDR3 DNA sequence: TGTGCCTGGAGTGCTCTGACCAGGTCACCCCTCCACTTT.

The chain couples TRBV30 to TRBJ2-7, with TRBD1 matching 8 bases. The CDR3 is 11 residues long. The trim removed 5 bases at V and 4 bases at J, leaving 1 base unmatched. Germline V gene sequence: CDR1 GTSNPN, CDR2 SVGIG (reference sequence). Here the CDR3 DNA reads TGTGCCTGGCAGGGGGCTTACGAGCAGTACTTC. Translation: CAWQGAYEQYF.

This chain joins TRBV4-3 and TRBJ2-1; maybe TRBD2 (6 bases). The CDR3 totals 15 residues. From germline, CDR1 is LGHNA and CDR2 YSLEER. Trimming stripped 1 base from V and 8 bases from J, with 15 bases between. CDR3 amino acids: CASSQVWRDNHEQFF. In DNA, the CDR3 is TGCGCCAGCAGCCAAGTCTGGCGGGATAATCATGAGCAGTTCTTC.

This chain connects TRBV29-1 to TRBJ2-3; 10 positions agree with TRBD2. Trimming at V came to 4 bases and at J to 0 bases, leaving 10 bases not matched to a gene. Germline V lookup: CDR1 SQVTM, CDR2 ANQGSEA. The CDR3 is 17 residues long. CDR3 DNA: TGCAGCGTTGGAGGTCTAGCGGGGGTCGCTAGCACAGATACGCAGTATTTT. It is translated as CSVGGLAGVASTDTQYF.

This clone showed up just a few times. The chain recombines TRBV10-3 with TRBJ2-3; tentative D call: TRBD1 (5 bases). CDR3 length: 13 amino acids. The germline V and J ends were trimmed by 5 bases and 2 bases, with 8 bases remaining between them. Germline CDR1 ENHRY, CDR2 SYGVKD. CDR3 loop: CAISQGFTDTQYF. CDR3 bases: TGTGCCATCAGTCAGGGTTTCACAGATACGCAGTATTTT.

This clone was seen just once. The V gene is TRBV28, the J gene TRBJ2-6; maybe TRBD1 (6 bases). The V end lost 3 bases, the J end lost 0 bases, and 12 bases lay between the germline ends. The CDR3 has 17 amino acids. The germline V gene encodes CDR1 MDHEN and CDR2 SYDVKM. The CDR3 region is CASSLIRGSSGANVLTF. The CDR3 coding sequence is TGTGCCAGCAGTTTGATCAGGGGCAGCTCTGGGGCCAACGTCCTGACTTTC.

The chain is built from TRBV5-1 and TRBJ2-7, with 10 bases lining up with TRBD1. Germline-derived CDR1 and CDR2 are SGHRS and YFSETQ. The CDR3 is 13 amino acids. With V trimmed by 8 bases and J by 5 bases, 7 bases remained unmatched. The CDR3 protein is CASRGQGKDEQYF. The CDR3 bases are TGCGCCAGTAGGGGACAGGGGAAGGACGAGCAGTACTTC.

This clone was seen a single time. The genes are TRBV19 and TRBJ2-5; 8 nucleotides match TRBD1. Germline assignment: CDR1 LNHDA and CDR2 SQIVND (reference sequence). The V gene end was trimmed by 8 bases and the J gene end by 1 base; junction bases not matched to a gene: 9. The CDR3 extends over 15 amino acids. The CDR3 DNA follows: TGTGCCAGTTCTGGGGCAGGGGGCCCCCAAGAGACCCAGTACTTC. Its protein product is CASSGAGGPQETQYF.

The rearrangement links TRBV7-2 to TRBJ2-3; maybe TRBD1 (5 bases). The CDR3 totals 16 residues. Germline V gene data show CDR1 as SGHTA and CDR2 as FQGNSA. Trimming took 7 bases from V and 4 from J, leaving 21 bases between them. This chain's CDR3 is CASTLAAQGPADTQYF. The CDR3 DNA reads TGTGCCAGCACCCTTGCAGCGCAGGGTCCAGCAGATACGCAGTATTTT.

The J gene is TRBJ1-5, the V gene TRBV30; 9 bases are shared with TRBD1. CDR1 and CDR2 from the germline V gene are GTSNPN and SVGIG (reference sequence). With V trimmed by 1 base and J by 9 bases, 7 bases remained unmatched. The CDR3 extends over 14 amino acids. The CDR3 DNA sequence: TGTGCCTGGAGTGAAGGGACAGGGATCGGGCCCCAGCATTTT. Residues: CAWSEGTGIGPQHF. Based on the CDR3 plus reference TRBV30 and TRBJ1-5, the full variable domain is SQTIHQWPATLVQPVGSPLSLECTVEGTSNPNLYWYRQAAGRGLQLLFYSVGIGQISSEVPQNLSASRPQDRQFILSSKKLLLSDSGFYLCAWSEGTGIGPQHFGDGTRLSIL.

The V call is TRBV5-1, the J call TRBJ2-5; 7 bases fit TRBD1. Germline CDR1 and CDR2: SGHRS and YFSETQ. The CDR3 totals 17 residues. J lost 5 bases, V lost 4 bases, and 17 bases had no gene match. Here the CDR3 reads CASSPQSRQGPGETQYF. CDR3 DNA: TGCGCCAGCAGCCCACAAAGTAGACAGGGTCCGGGGGAGACCCAGTACTTC.

This clone occurred a few times. One junction end disagrees with the germline gene, perhaps due to a read error. Here the CDR3 DNA reads TGCGGTACGGGTGCGGCGGATGAAAAACTGTTTTTT. Protein sequence: CGTGAADEKLFF. The chain combines TRBV28 with TRBJ1-4; no definite D call. There are 12 residues in the CDR3. Germline lookup yields CDR1 MDHEN and CDR2 SYDVKM. Using reference TRBV28 and TRBJ1-4 for the parts outside the CDR3, the full variable domain is DVKVTQSSRYLVKRTGEKVFLECVQDMDHENMFWYRQDPGLGLRLIYFSYDVKMKEKGDIPEGYSVSREKKERFSLILESASTNQTSMYLCGTGAADEKLFFGSGTQLSVL.

The rearrangement joins TRBV27 to TRBJ2-7, with 11 bases that match TRBD1. Germline CDR1 MNHEY, CDR2 SMNVEV (reference sequence). This CDR3 has 17 residues. With V trimmed by 6 bases and J by 1 base, 11 bases remained unmatched. CDR3 nucleotides: TGTGCCAGCAGCCCCGGACAGGGGGCCCTCGAGTCCTACGAGCAGTACTTC. It codes for CASSPGQGALESYEQYF.

The gene calls are TRBV5-5 and TRBJ1-5; D gene uncertain. From germline, CDR1 is SGHKS and CDR2 YYEKEE (reference sequence). V lost 2 bases and J 7 bases, leaving 10 bases between the germline ends. The CDR3 consists of 13 residues. CDR3 in DNA: TGTGCCAGCAGCTTTAGAGCGGACCAGCCCCAGCATTTT. Its protein product is CASSFRADQPQHF.

This chain uses TRBV5-4 with TRBJ1-2; 9 bases are shared with TRBD1. V was pared by 4 bases and J by 7 bases, with 8 bases of the junction left unmatched. The CDR3 is 14 residues long. Germline V gene data show CDR1 as SGHNT and CDR2 as YYREEE (reference sequence). This chain's CDR3 is CASSPGQGTTGYTF. CDR3 nucleotide sequence: TGTGCCAGCAGCCCGGGACAGGGAACGACTGGCTACACCTTC. The whole variable domain, remainder taken from reference TRBV5-4 and TRBJ1-2, is ETGVTQSPTHLIKTRGQQVTLRCSSQSGHNTVSWYQQALGQGPQFIFQYYREEENGRGNFPPRFSGLQFPNYSSELNVNALELDDSALYLCASSPGQGTTGYTFGSGTRLTVV.

V gene TRBV29-1 combines with J gene TRBJ2-7, with 7 bases lining up with TRBD1. V trimming: 5 bases; J trimming: 6 bases; junction bases outside the gene matches: 10. CDR3 length equals 13 residues. Germline V CDR1 and CDR2: SQVTM, ANQGSEA. Written as DNA, the CDR3 is TGCAGCGTTCAGGACAGGCAAAAGGTCGAGCAGTACTTC. This gives the protein CSVQDRQKVEQYF.

This chain joins TRBV7-2 and TRBJ1-5; TRBD1 matches at 12 bases. The trim removed 1 base at V and 4 bases at J, leaving 5 bases unmatched. The length of the CDR3 is 17 residues. Germline V lookup: CDR1 SGHTA, CDR2 FQGNSA. CDR3 DNA sequence: TGTGCCAGCAGCTTAGGTCGGGACAGGGGGCGGAATCAGCCCCAGCATTTT. This codes for CASSLGRDRGRNQPQHF.

The rearrangement links TRBV6-5 to TRBJ1-2; D is unclear. Trimming took 5 bases from V and 4 from J, leaving 8 bases between them. CDR1 and CDR2 (germline): MNHEY, SVGAGI. This CDR3 is 12 amino acids long. The DNA for the CDR3 is TGTGCCAGCAGTCGTGAGGGCTATGGCTACACCTTC. This sequence encodes CASSREGYGYTF.